This entry lists 12 T cell receptor beta chains sequenced from one sample in a study of tumor and adjacent non-tumor tissue in lung cancer. RNA was extracted from bulk tissue without any cell sorting. Distant lung tissue was collected more than 3 cm away from the tumor edge. TCRbeta libraries were built with three rounds of nested PCR, modified from ARM-PCR. TCRdb used MiXCR to reprocess the multiplex PCR reads, holding one entry per CDR3 protein. The table has more than 85,000 distinct CDR3 sequences, around 57% seen once. Sequencing input: distant non-tumor lung tissue. All receptors come from a man in his sixties with non-small cell lung cancer.

The sample holds one count of this clonotype. The germline gene is not matched at one end of the junction; a read error may be the cause. This chain connects TRBV28 to TRBJ2-7; 14 nucleotides align to TRBD2. This CDR3 has 18 amino acids. Germline values: CDR1 MDHEN, CDR2 SYDVKM. DNA for the CDR3: TGTACCAGCAGTCCCGCTGGACTAGCGGGAGGCCCAGGGTTCAAGCAGTACTTC. Its protein product is CTSSPAGLAGGPGFKQYF.

This clonotype has at least ten counts. The chain employs TRBV6-6 and TRBJ2-2; a possible D gene is TRBD1 (6 bases). Germline V CDR1 and CDR2: MNHNY, SVGAGI (reference sequence). V was clipped by 3 bases and J by 2 bases, with 10 bases between them. The CDR3 sequence is 15 residues long. The DNA for the CDR3 is TGTGCCAGCAGTTATGGGGGACAAAACACCGGGGAGCTGTTTTTT. It yields the protein CASSYGGQNTGELFF.

Worth noting for this clonotype: The junction differs from germline at one of its ends, possibly a read error. This rearrangement joins TRBV29-1 to TRBJ2-5; 8 bases are shared with TRBD1. This CDR3 spans 14 amino acids. Germline V gene sequence: CDR1 SQVTM, CDR2 ANQGSEA. The CDR3 loop is CIVRPGQVKEAQYF. CDR3 bases: TGCATCGTACGGCCGGGACAGGTGAAAGAGGCCCAGTACTTC.

As for this clonotype: At one end, the junction sequence differs from germline, possibly due to a read error. J is TRBJ2-2 and V is TRBV7-8, with D possibly TRBD2 on 7 matching bases. Germline lookup yields CDR1 SGHVS and CDR2 FQNEAQ. The CDR3 runs 18 residues. CDR3 amino acids: CTSSGEGGGPTNTGELFF. Here the CDR3 DNA reads TGTACCAGCAGCGGCGAAGGGGGGGGCCCTACGAACACCGGGGAGCTGTTTTTT.

In its sample, this clonotype was seen many times. This sequence joins TRBV20-1 and TRBJ2-1; 7 bases fit TRBD2. V shed 3 bases and J 9 bases; nucleotides not matched to a gene: 11. Germline values: CDR1 DFQATT, CDR2 SNEGSKA (reference sequence). The CDR3 runs 14 residues. This chain's CDR3 is CSASSSGAWAEQFF. CDR3 nucleotides: TGCAGTGCTAGTTCGAGCGGGGCTTGGGCTGAGCAGTTCTTC.

At least ten counts were recorded for this clonotype. The V and J genes are TRBV6-2 or TRBV6-3 and TRBJ2-1; TRBD2 agrees at 14 bases. Germline trimming cut 4 bases from V and 8 bases from J; bases unmatched to any gene: 13. The V gene's germline CDR1 is MNHEY and CDR2 SVGEGT. The CDR3 runs to 18 residues. The CDR3 spells CASSFLTSGRAEGYEQFF. Here the CDR3 DNA reads TGTGCCAGCAGTTTCTTGACTAGCGGGAGGGCCGAGGGGTATGAGCAGTTCTTC.

V gene TRBV29-1 combines with J gene TRBJ2-1; D possibly matches TRBD1 or TRBD2 (6 bases each). The CDR3 spans 14 residues. Trimming removed 5 bases from V and 4 bases from J, with 15 bases in between. The germline gives CDR1 SQVTM, CDR2 ANQGSEA. In DNA form, the CDR3 reads TGCAGCGTTCAGTTAGGGGGGTTGTACAATGAGCAGTTCTTC. Residues: CSVQLGGLYNEQFF.

This clonotype occurred a few times. The rearrangement uses TRBV7-9 and TRBJ2-1; tentative D call: TRBD1 (5 bases). Germline CDR1 and CDR2: SEHNR and FQNEAQ (reference sequence). This CDR3 region has 17 residues. The V end lost 1 base, the J end lost 3 bases, and 16 bases lay between the germline ends. Here the CDR3 DNA reads TGTGCCAGCAGCTTAGTAGGGCAGGGCGATCACTACAATGAGCAGTTCTTC. As protein: CASSLVGQGDHYNEQFF.

This clonotype appeared many times. V and J are TRBV7-9 and TRBJ2-2; possible D gene TRBD2, 6 bases. Trimming shortened V by 2 bases and J by 6 bases, and 7 bases separated the two germline ends. From germline, CDR1 is SEHNR and CDR2 FQNEAQ (reference sequence). There are 13 residues in the CDR3. The CDR3 region has the DNA TGTGCCAGCAGCTTATCGGGAGCCGGGGAGCTGTTTTTT. As protein: CASSLSGAGELFF.

Of note for this clonotype: This likely comes from a read error, as the CDR3 has no conserved phenylalanine or tryptophan at its end. The chain carries TRBV11-3 and TRBJ2-2, with a possible D match to TRBD2 (6 bases). The CDR3 length is 15 residues. CDR1 SGHNT and CDR2 YENEEA come from the germline V gene. Between the trimmed V and J ends, which lost 2 bases and 4 bases, there was a span of 11 bases. CDR3 protein: CASSLSGTGTGELFI. In nucleotides, the CDR3 is TGTGCCAGCAGCTTATCCGGGACTGGCACCGGGGAGCTGTTTATT.

On this clonotype: Without the conserved terminal phenylalanine or tryptophan, this CDR3 likely stems from a read error. The limits of the CDR3 on the DNA are not certain, so only TCRdb's listed CDR3 is given. The chain uses TRBV11-2 and TRBJ2-1. Germline CDR1 SGHAT, CDR2 FQNNGV. Both ends counted, the CDR3 spans 15 residues. The CDR3 spells CASNLSGSSYNEQLL.

Only a few counts were recorded for this clonotype. One base away lies a much larger clone, so this may be a sequencing read error. V usage is TRBV6-2 or TRBV6-3 and J usage is TRBJ2-7; D is ambiguous. CDR3 length equals 14 residues. Germline CDR1 and CDR2: MNHEY and SVGEGT. Trimming took 7 bases from V and 0 from J, leaving 13 bases between them. CDR3 in amino acids: CASNLVGFSYEQYF. DNA of the CDR3: TGTGCCAGCAACTTAGTGGGGTTCTCCTACGAGCAGTACTTC.